Sequencing of this T cell receptor (beta chain) was carried out in a study of blood T cells in healthy people across ages. Study conclusions and caveats: The long-lived group displayed more naive CD4+ cells, plus higher diversity, than the aged donors did.

This clonotype was counted between two and nine times. Its antigen is currently unknown. Together with a sample-barcoded 5' primer, a J-beta primer mix was included in a second PCR lasting about 6 to 11 cycles. A template-switch adaptor that had 12 random nucleotides put a tag on each cDNA molecule. Per-sample output comprised a minimum of 2.5 million paired-end reads containing CDR3. TCRdb re-called the 5' RACE reads through MiXCR, storing one row per CDR3 protein. Of 800,000 or so distinct CDR3 sequences in the sample, about half were seen once. Sequencing was done on a sample of blood. The origin of this receptor is a man older than 75 in good health.

CDR3 DNA sequence: TGCAGCGCTGGACAGGGGGACCAAAACATTCAGTACTTC. Protein: CSAGQGDQNIQYF. The V call is TRBV29-1, the J call TRBJ2-4; TRBD1 matches at 10 bases. The CDR3 runs to 13 residues. The V and J ends lost 7 bases and 5 bases, in that order; junction bases with no gene match: 5. Germline V gene data show CDR1 as SQVTM and CDR2 as ANQGSEA.